This is a list of T cell receptor beta chains from one sample in a study of identical twins. TCRdb processed the 5' RACE reads anew with MiXCR; each CDR3 protein has one entry. The table lists about 340,000 distinct CDR3 sequences, about 12% of them singletons, with just over 7% in the top ten. In addition, the sample was reused for a study of yellow fever vaccine responses in identical twins.

The sequenced sample consisted of CD8+ T cells sorted from blood. All receptors come from a woman younger than 30 in good health. CDR3s include the opening cysteine and the closing phenylalanine or tryptophan. D genes are given only for firm matches. Not all rows give a size; the values are once, few, many and, for expanded clones, a class.

j_call: TRBJ2-1; d_call: TRBD2; clone_size: few; v_call: TRBV27; cdr3_nt: TGTGCCAGCAGTCCGTCCGGGACTAGCGGGGCTGGCTCCTACAATGAGCAGTTCTTC; cdr3_aa: CASSPSGTSGAGSYNEQFF
j_call: TRBJ2-2; d_call: TRBD2; clone_size: few; v_call: TRBV5-1; cdr3_nt: TGCGCCAGCAGCCTGAGCTACACTAGCGGGCTGAACACCGGGGAGCTGTTTTTT; cdr3_aa: CASSLSYTSGLNTGELFF
j_call: TRBJ2-1; d_call: TRBD2; clone_size: few; v_call: TRBV18; cdr3_nt: TGTGCCAGCTCACCACCTAGCGGGAGGGACTACAATGAGCAGTTCTTC; cdr3_aa: CASSPPSGRDYNEQFF
j_call: TRBJ2-4; d_call: TRBD2; clone_size: .; v_call: TRBV3-1; cdr3_nt: TGTGCCAGCAGCCAAGTATGGCTAGCGGGAGAGAACATTCAGTACTTC; cdr3_aa: CASSQVWLAGENIQYF
j_call: TRBJ2-4; d_call: TRBD1; clone_size: many; v_call: TRBV28; cdr3_nt: TGTGCCAGCAGTTTAGGGAAGACAGGGTTGAACATTCAGTACTTC; cdr3_aa: CASSLGKTGLNIQYF
j_call: TRBJ1-6; d_call: .; clone_size: .; v_call: TRBV5-1; cdr3_nt: TGCGCCAGCAGCTTGCGACACTCCTATAATTCACCCCTCCACTTT; cdr3_aa: CASSLRHSYNSPLHF
j_call: TRBJ2-1; d_call: TRBD1; clone_size: many; v_call: TRBV7-8; cdr3_nt: TGTGCCAGCAGCTTAGACGACAGGGGTCATTGGAACAATGAGCAGTTCTTC; cdr3_aa: CASSLDDRGHWNNEQFF
j_call: TRBJ2-1; d_call: .; clone_size: .; v_call: TRBV3-1; cdr3_nt: TGTGCCTCCTGCCAAGTGTTAACTAGGCATGAGACTAACAATGAGCAGTTCTTC; cdr3_aa: CASCQVLTRHETNNEQFF
j_call: TRBJ1-1; d_call: TRBD1; clone_size: .; v_call: TRBV5-1; cdr3_nt: TGCGCCAGCAGCGGCCTGGGACAGAGGAACACTGAAGCTTTCTTT; cdr3_aa: CASSGLGQRNTEAFF
j_call: TRBJ2-3; d_call: TRBD1; clone_size: .; v_call: TRBV27; cdr3_nt: TGTGCCAGCAGTTTTCTGGGGACAGCCACAGATACGCAGTATTTT; cdr3_aa: CASSFLGTATDTQYF
j_call: TRBJ2-7; d_call: .; clone_size: few; v_call: TRBV5-5; cdr3_nt: TGTGCCAGCAGCTACTGGACAACCACCTACGAGCAGTACTTC; cdr3_aa: CASSYWTTTYEQYF
j_call: TRBJ2-1; d_call: .; clone_size: few; v_call: TRBV3-1; cdr3_nt: TGTGCCAGCAGCCACATGGGGGGGCGCACCTCCTACAATGAGCAGTTCTTC; cdr3_aa: CASSHMGGRTSYNEQFF
j_call: TRBJ2-1; d_call: TRBD2; clone_size: few; v_call: TRBV20-1; cdr3_nt: TGCAGTGGAGGGCTAGCGGAGTACAATGAGCAGTTCTTC; cdr3_aa: CSGGLAEYNEQFF
j_call: TRBJ1-2; d_call: .; clone_size: .; v_call: TRBV20-1; cdr3_nt: TGCAGTGCTAGAGTCGCAGGGTACTATGGCTACACCTTC; cdr3_aa: CSARVAGYYGYTF
j_call: TRBJ2-7; d_call: TRBD2; clone_size: few; v_call: TRBV2; cdr3_nt: TGTGCCAGCAGTGAAGGACTAGCGGACGAGCAGTACTTC; cdr3_aa: CASSEGLADEQYF
j_call: TRBJ2-1; d_call: .; clone_size: few; v_call: TRBV6-4; cdr3_nt: TGTGCCAGCAGACAAGGGCTGGGTTGGGGCGAGCAGTTCTTC; cdr3_aa: CASRQGLGWGEQFF
j_call: TRBJ2-1; d_call: .; clone_size: .; v_call: TRBV28; cdr3_nt: TGTGCCAGCAGTTTCCGCGGGCGGGATAATGAGCAGTTCTTC; cdr3_aa: CASSFRGRDNEQFF
j_call: TRBJ2-1; d_call: TRBD2; clone_size: few; v_call: TRBV6-1; cdr3_nt: TGTGCCAGCGTAGAGCTAATACCGGGACTAGCGGTCTATGAGCAGTTCTTC; cdr3_aa: CASVELIPGLAVYEQFF
j_call: TRBJ2-5; d_call: .; clone_size: .; v_call: TRBV6-2/TRBV6-3; cdr3_nt: TGTGCCAGCAGTTACTCATCCACAGGGGCGCGGGACGAAGAGACCCAGTACTTC; cdr3_aa: CASSYSSTGARDEETQYF
j_call: TRBJ1-5; d_call: .; clone_size: few; v_call: TRBV20-1; cdr3_nt: TGCAGTGCTAGAGACCCAGGGGAGGTGGGTCAGCCCCAGCATTTT; cdr3_aa: CSARDPGEVGQPQHF
j_call: TRBJ1-5; d_call: .; clone_size: many; v_call: TRBV7-9; cdr3_nt: TGTGCCAGCAGCTTAGGCGGCTCCCAGCCCCAGCATTTT; cdr3_aa: CASSLGGSQPQHF
j_call: TRBJ1-2; d_call: TRBD1; clone_size: few; v_call: TRBV7-8; cdr3_nt: TGTGCCAGCAGCTTGTCTCACACCGGGACAGGGGACGTGGGCTATGGCTACACCTTC; cdr3_aa: CASSLSHTGTGDVGYGYTF
j_call: TRBJ1-2; d_call: .; clone_size: .; v_call: TRBV13; cdr3_nt: TGTGCCAGCAGCCCAAGGACCCTGGCCCTTTACTATGGCTACACCTTC; cdr3_aa: CASSPRTLALYYGYTF
j_call: TRBJ2-5; d_call: TRBD1; clone_size: .; v_call: TRBV6-1; cdr3_nt: TGTGCCAGCAGGGAACAGTCCGGGACAGGGTCAGAGACCCAGTACTTC; cdr3_aa: CASREQSGTGSETQYF
j_call: TRBJ2-5; d_call: TRBD2; clone_size: .; v_call: TRBV3-1; cdr3_nt: TGTGCCAGCACGTTATTAGCGGGGGAGCCGGGGCAGACCCAGTACTTC; cdr3_aa: CASTLLAGEPGQTQYF
j_call: TRBJ2-3; d_call: .; clone_size: .; v_call: TRBV6-4; cdr3_nt: TGTGCCAGCAGTGACTCGCCTAGCGAGCACACAGATACGCAGTATTTT; cdr3_aa: CASSDSPSEHTDTQYF
j_call: TRBJ2-3; d_call: .; clone_size: .; v_call: TRBV5-1; cdr3_nt: TGCGCCAGCAGCGACGCCCGAGATACGCAGTATTTT; cdr3_aa: CASSDARDTQYF
j_call: TRBJ2-5; d_call: TRBD2; clone_size: many; v_call: TRBV12-3/TRBV12-4; cdr3_nt: TGTGCCAGCAGTTCACCCCTGGACGGCGGGGGAGAGACCCAGTACTTC; cdr3_aa: CASSSPLDGGGETQYF
j_call: TRBJ1-2; d_call: TRBD1; clone_size: many; v_call: TRBV12-3/TRBV12-4; cdr3_nt: TGTGCCAGCAGTTTCGAGGGGGCGGGGGTCTATGGCTACACCTTC; cdr3_aa: CASSFEGAGVYGYTF
j_call: TRBJ1-2; d_call: .; clone_size: .; v_call: TRBV11-3; cdr3_nt: TGTGCCAGCAGCGGGCGGGTCAAGGGGGATGGCTACACCTTC; cdr3_aa: CASSGRVKGDGYTF
j_call: TRBJ1-4; d_call: TRBD1; clone_size: few; v_call: TRBV12-3/TRBV12-4; cdr3_nt: TGTGCCAGCAGTTCTCCGGGACAGTATGAAAAACTGTTTTTT; cdr3_aa: CASSSPGQYEKLFF
j_call: TRBJ2-2; d_call: .; clone_size: .; v_call: TRBV5-1; cdr3_nt: TGCGCCAGCAGTCCCCCGGGGCCCGCGAACACCGGGGAGCTGTTTTTT; cdr3_aa: CASSPPGPANTGELFF
j_call: TRBJ1-4; d_call: .; clone_size: .; v_call: TRBV12-3/TRBV12-4; cdr3_nt: TGTGCCAGCAGCTACGTAATTCGGGAAAAACTGTTTTTT; cdr3_aa: CASSYVIREKLFF
j_call: TRBJ1-1; d_call: .; clone_size: many; v_call: TRBV5-5; cdr3_nt: TGTGCCAGCAGCTTCTTTAGGCAGGCGAACACTGAAGCTTTCTTT; cdr3_aa: CASSFFRQANTEAFF
j_call: TRBJ2-7; d_call: TRBD1; clone_size: .; v_call: TRBV10-3; cdr3_nt: TGTGCCATCACTGGACAGGGATCATCCTACGAGCAGTACTTC; cdr3_aa: CAITGQGSSYEQYF
j_call: TRBJ2-7; d_call: TRBD2; clone_size: .; v_call: TRBV5-1; cdr3_nt: TGCCCCAGCAGCTTGCAGGGACTAGCGGGAGGGCCTTCATCCTACGAGCAGTACTTC; cdr3_aa: CPSSLQGLAGGPSSYEQYF
j_call: TRBJ2-1; d_call: TRBD1; clone_size: few; v_call: TRBV6-1; cdr3_nt: TGTGCCAGCAGTCCCACGGGTTCGGGACAGGGTCGCGATGAGCAGTTCTTC; cdr3_aa: CASSPTGSGQGRDEQFF
j_call: TRBJ1-5; d_call: TRBD1; clone_size: many; v_call: TRBV4-1; cdr3_nt: TGCGCCAGCAGCCCGACAGGGGCGGGCCAGCCCCAGCATTTT; cdr3_aa: CASSPTGAGQPQHF
j_call: TRBJ2-1; d_call: TRBD2; clone_size: few; v_call: TRBV7-9; cdr3_nt: TGTGCCAGCAGCTTACGTCCCAGCGGGAGGGAGGATGAGCAGTTCTTC; cdr3_aa: CASSLRPSGREDEQFF
j_call: TRBJ2-2; d_call: TRBD2; clone_size: few; v_call: TRBV4-2; cdr3_nt: TGTGCCAGCAGCCAAGACCGGTACGGGGGGGCTTCCACCGGGGAGCTGTTTTTT; cdr3_aa: CASSQDRYGGASTGELFF
j_call: TRBJ2-7; d_call: TRBD1; clone_size: few; v_call: TRBV5-6; cdr3_nt: TGTGCCAGCAGCATAGGGACAGATCCCTACGAGCAGTACTTC; cdr3_aa: CASSIGTDPYEQYF
j_call: TRBJ2-1; d_call: TRBD2; clone_size: .; v_call: TRBV6-1; cdr3_nt: TGTGCCAGCAGTGAAGCGCTAGAAGCGGGGGGTTTATACAATGAGCAGTTCTTC; cdr3_aa: CASSEALEAGGLYNEQFF
j_call: TRBJ2-2; d_call: .; clone_size: many; v_call: TRBV12-3/TRBV12-4; cdr3_nt: TGTGCCAGCAGCTTAGTGGCCGGGGAGCTGTTTTTT; cdr3_aa: CASSLVAGELFF
j_call: TRBJ2-7; d_call: TRBD2; clone_size: few; v_call: TRBV9; cdr3_nt: TGTGCCAGCAGCGCTCCCACTAGCGCCGAGCAGTACTTC; cdr3_aa: CASSAPTSAEQYF
j_call: TRBJ1-1; d_call: .; clone_size: .; v_call: TRBV13; cdr3_nt: TGTGCCAGCAGCCCCCGGGGGGCCGGGAGCACTGAAGCTTTCTTT; cdr3_aa: CASSPRGAGSTEAFF
j_call: TRBJ1-1; d_call: TRBD1; clone_size: .; v_call: TRBV12-3/TRBV12-4; cdr3_nt: TGTGCCAGCAGGACGACAGGGGGTCTGAACACTGAAGCTTTCTTT; cdr3_aa: CASRTTGGLNTEAFF
j_call: TRBJ2-3; d_call: TRBD2; clone_size: few; v_call: TRBV6-1; cdr3_nt: TGTGCCACCGGGGTGGGGGGGAGCACAGATACGCAGTATTTT; cdr3_aa: CATGVGGSTDTQYF
j_call: TRBJ2-1; d_call: TRBD2; clone_size: .; v_call: TRBV12-5; cdr3_nt: TGTGCTAGTGGTTTGGGTCTTGGGCTAGCGGGGGGGTTCGACTACAATGAGCAGTTCTTC; cdr3_aa: CASGLGLGLAGGFDYNEQFF
j_call: TRBJ2-1; d_call: .; clone_size: many; v_call: TRBV6-5; cdr3_nt: TGTGCCAGCAGTTACTCGATACCGGGGGCTAAAACCAATGAGCAGTTCTTC; cdr3_aa: CASSYSIPGAKTNEQFF